What follows are 9 T cell receptor beta chains derived from one specimen sequenced in a study of blood T cell repertoires in COVID-19. TCRdb's copy holds only in-frame clones and misses some; the assay was immunoSEQ multiplex PCR. The repertoire holds more than 200,000 clones, with 80% to 85% as singletons. The sequenced material came from peripheral blood. The receptors here all came from a woman aged 80 or over with COVID-19, enrolled during active disease.

The genes are TRBV15 and TRBJ2-7; 8 nucleotides agree with TRBD1. V shed 2 bases and J 8 bases; nucleotides not matched to a gene: 11. CDR1 and CDR2 from the germline V gene are LNHNV and YYDKDF (reference sequence). The CDR3 extends over 15 amino acids. The CDR3 bases are TGTGCCACCAGCAGACAAGGACAGGGCCTACGGAAGCAGTACGTC. Protein: CATSRQGQGLRKQYV.

Concerning this clone: The junction and the germline gene differ at one end; a read error may be behind it. The V and J genes are TRBV6-1 and TRBJ2-1, with D tentatively TRBD1 (5 bases). The V gene's germline CDR1 is MNHNS and CDR2 SASEGT. This CDR3 contains 12 residues. The CDR3 protein is CASSEIYRSKLF. The CDR3 region has the DNA TGTGCCAGCAGTGAAATCTACAGGTCGAAGCTCTTC.

This chain connects TRBV6-5 to TRBJ2-5; D remains unclear. Germline CDR1 and CDR2: MNHEY and SVGAGI. The V end lost 6 bases, the J end lost 5 bases, and 10 bases lay between the germline ends. The CDR3 extends over 12 amino acids. CDR3 DNA: TGTGCCAGCAGGTCTGCCCGGGAGACCCAGTACTTC. It yields the protein CASRSARETQYF.

As for this clone: The sample has other DNA sequences that encode this CDR3 too. The chain links TRBV5-1 to TRBJ2-2; 7 nucleotides agree with TRBD1. V was pared by 4 bases and J by 5 bases, with 2 bases of the junction left unmatched. Germline V gene sequence: CDR1 SGHRS, CDR2 YFSETQ. This CDR3 contains 13 residues. DNA of the CDR3: TGCGCCAGCAGCCTACAGGGGACCGGGGAGCTGTTTTTT. This encodes CASSLQGTGELFF.

Points on this clone: The same CDR3 is also encoded by other DNA sequences in this sample. The genes are TRBV7-2 and TRBJ2-5; tentative D call: TRBD1 (5 bases). Germline V gene lookup returns CDR1 SGHTA and CDR2 FQGNSA. The CDR3 consists of 13 residues. Trimming pared 1 base from V and 4 bases from J, leaving 7 bases between. CDR3 in amino acids: CASSLGRAETQYF. The CDR3 DNA follows: TGTGCCAGCAGCTTAGGCAGGGCAGAGACCCAGTACTTC.

The gene calls are TRBV3-1 (or the pseudogene TRBV3-2) and TRBJ1-5; 7 nucleotides align to TRBD1. The CDR3 is 14 residues long. Germline CDR1 is LGHDT and CDR2 is YNNKEL (reference sequence). The J segment lost 4 bases and the V segment lost 3 bases, leaving 3 bases of the junction unmatched. In DNA form, the CDR3 reads TGTGCCAGCAGCCAGACGGGACAGAATCAGCCCCAGCATTTT. Residues: CASSQTGQNQPQHF.

This clone appeared once. V is TRBV24-1 and J is TRBJ1-3; D is undetermined. Per germline, CDR1 KGHDR and CDR2 SFDVKD. This CDR3 contains 16 residues. Trimming shortened V by 5 bases and J by 1 base, and 14 bases separated the two germline ends. This chain's CDR3 is CATSATGPSSGNTIYF. The CDR3 DNA is TGTGCCACCAGTGCGACTGGCCCTTCTTCTGGAAACACCATATATTTT.

The chain links TRBV3-1 (or the pseudogene TRBV3-2) to TRBJ2-5; 12 positions agree with TRBD2. Trimming at V came to 4 bases and at J to 5 bases, leaving 14 bases not matched to a gene. The CDR3 covers 18 residues. Germline CDR1 reads LGHDT; CDR2 reads YNNKEL (reference sequence). The CDR3 reads CASSRFAVTSGGRETQYF. In DNA form, the CDR3 reads TGTGCCAGCAGCCGATTCGCAGTGACTAGCGGGGGACGGGAGACCCAGTACTTC.

The CDR3 loop reads CASSPLLRFDTEAFF. The CDR3 DNA reads as TGTGCCAGCAGCCCCCTACTGCGGTTCGACACTGAAGCTTTCTTT. The chain couples TRBV5-4 to TRBJ1-1; D uncertain. CDR3 length equals 15 residues. CDR1 SGHNT and CDR2 YYREEE come from the germline V gene (reference sequence). The germline V and J ends were trimmed by 4 bases and 3 bases, with 16 bases remaining between them.